A single sample is the source of the 21 T cell receptor beta chains below, sequenced in a study of CD8 T cells in Susac syndrome. With random hexamers, reverse transcription was performed on about 0.5 to 1 ug of RNA. In TCRdb, the immunoSEQ multiplex PCR reads were re-called with MiXCR into one record per CDR3 protein. The table has about 120,000 distinct CDR3 sequences, 85% to 95% seen once; the top ten hold around 0.27%. Sequencing was performed on CD8+ T cells from PBMCs. All receptors derive from a human donor with Susac syndrome.

V usage is TRBV12-3 or TRBV12-4 and J usage is TRBJ2-2, with D unclear. V was clipped by 3 bases and J by 4 bases, with 3 bases between them. The CDR3 consists of 12 residues. The CDR3 region has the DNA TGTGCCAGCAGTTTTCGCACCGGGGAGCTGTTTTTT. Amino acid sequence: CASSFRTGELFF.

The gene calls are TRBV13 and TRBJ1-2; D ambiguous. V dropped 6 bases and J dropped 4 bases, with 9 bases sitting between them. Germline V gene data show CDR1 as PRHDT and CDR2 as FYEKMQ (reference sequence). The CDR3 runs 12 residues. CDR3 in amino acids: CASSSQRYGYTF. The CDR3 nucleotides are TGTGCCAGCAGTTCCCAGCGCTATGGCTACACCTTC.

Regarding this clonotype: One junction end disagrees with the germline gene, perhaps due to a read error. This chain uses TRBV4-1 with TRBJ2-7; D is ambiguous. The CDR3 contains 12 residues. CDR1 and CDR2 from the germline V gene are MGHRA and YSYEKL. The DNA of the CDR3 is TGTGCCAGCAGCCAAGCTGGCTACGAGCAGTACTTC. Translated: CASSQAGYEQYF.

Regarding this clonotype: Sequence at one end of the junction differs from germline and may be a read error. The CDR3 coding sequence is TGTGCCAGCAGAAAGAACTCTGGAAACACCATGTATTTT. This sequence encodes CASRKNSGNTMYF. V usage is TRBV12-3 or TRBV12-4 and J usage is TRBJ1-3, with D uncertain. The CDR3 sequence is 13 residues long.

This clonotype has only one observation. J is TRBJ1-5 and V is TRBV27; no clear D. The CDR3 spans 14 residues. The V end lost 5 bases, the J end lost 4 bases, and 12 bases lay between the germline ends. CDR1 is MNHEY, CDR2 SMNVEV, per germline (reference sequence). CDR3 amino acids: CASSTVGGNQPQHF. CDR3 in DNA: TGTGCCAGCAGTACAGTCGGCGGAAATCAGCCCCAGCATTTT.

V gene TRBV29-1 combines with J gene TRBJ2-2; tentatively, D is TRBD2 (6 bases). V lost 0 bases, J lost 1 base, and 9 bases lay in between. Germline V CDR1 and CDR2: SQVTM, ANQGSEA. The CDR3 runs to 15 residues. In nucleotides, the CDR3 is TGCAGCGTTGAAGAGGGCGGGGTGAACACCGGGGAGCTGTTTTTT. Translating it yields CSVEEGGVNTGELFF.

This clonotype was seen a single time. The chain uses TRBV5-1 and TRBJ2-1, with 10 positions matching TRBD1. Trimming removed 5 bases from V and 9 bases from J; junction bases left unmatched: 5. Germline values: CDR1 SGHRS, CDR2 YFSETQ. The CDR3 has 13 amino acids. The CDR3 sequence: CASRGQGWLEQFF. The CDR3 DNA sequence: TGCGCCAGCAGGGGACAGGGGTGGCTTGAGCAGTTCTTC.

Points on this clonotype: The junction departs from the called germline gene at one end, perhaps through a read error. The chain combines TRBV3-1 with TRBJ2-1; D is uncertain. CDR1 and CDR2 (germline): LGHDT, YNNKEL (reference sequence). The CDR3 is 12 amino acids. This CDR3 reads CASSQDYDEQFF. CDR3 nucleotide sequence: TGTGCCAGCAGCCAAGACTACGATGAGCAGTTCTTC.

The V gene is TRBV24-1, the J gene TRBJ2-1; D unclear. Germline V gene lookup returns CDR1 KGHDR and CDR2 SFDVKD. V was trimmed by 5 bases and J by 6 bases, leaving 13 bases between them. This CDR3 region has 14 residues. CDR3: CATSVGSSSNEQFF. The CDR3 nucleotides read TGTGCCACCAGTGTAGGTTCCTCGAGCAATGAGCAGTTCTTC.

The chain has TRBV18 and TRBJ2-1, with D perhaps matching TRBD1 (5 bases). V was cut by 3 bases and J by 0 bases, with 6 bases left in between. Germline-derived CDR1 and CDR2 are KGHSH and LQKENI. The CDR3 is 14 amino acids. The CDR3 DNA reads as TGTGCCAGCTCACCGACAGACTCCTACAATGAGCAGTTCTTC. Its translation is CASSPTDSYNEQFF.

J is TRBJ2-7 and V is TRBV4-3, with D tentatively TRBD1 or TRBD2 (6 bases each). Trimming pared 0 bases from V and 6 bases from J, leaving 9 bases between. Germline CDR1 and CDR2: LGHNA and YSLEER. This CDR3 is built from 13 residues. The CDR3, as DNA: TGCGCCAGCAGCCAAGATTCGGGGGCCGAGCAGTACTTC. Translation: CASSQDSGAEQYF.

The chain combines TRBV27 with TRBJ2-5, with 8 nucleotides matching TRBD2. CDR3 length: 15 amino acids. Trimming took 3 bases from V and 5 from J; bases not matched to a gene: 8. Per germline, CDR1 MNHEY and CDR2 SMNVEV (reference sequence). The CDR3 DNA reads as TGTGCCAGCAGTTTGCTCCCCCGGGAGGGGGAGACCCAGTACTTC. Translating gives CASSLLPREGETQYF.

The chain is built from TRBV6-6 and TRBJ1-5; D gene unclear. CDR1 and CDR2 from the germline V gene are MNHNY and SVGAGI (reference sequence). The ends were cut back, 6 bases at V and 8 bases at J, with 17 bases in the middle. The CDR3 contains 14 residues. CDR3 sequence (DNA): TGTGCCAGCAGCCAAGCCCCCAATATGGAGCCCCAGCATTTT. Translated: CASSQAPNMEPQHF.

The genes are TRBV12-3 or TRBV12-4 and TRBJ2-7; D possibly corresponds to TRBD1 (5 bases). The CDR3 spans 14 residues. V shed 6 bases and J shed 2 bases, with 14 bases lying between them. CDR3 residues: CASRSGHRTYEQYF. For the CDR3, the DNA is TGTGCCAGCAGATCAGGACACAGGACCTACGAGCAGTACTTC.

The rearrangement joins TRBV7-9 to TRBJ2-5, with 15 bases that match TRBD2. Germline V CDR1 and CDR2: SEHNR, FQNEAQ (reference sequence). The junction had 8 bases not matched to a gene; V was cut back by 2 bases and J by 1 base. The CDR3 covers 19 residues. Here the CDR3 DNA reads TGTGCCAGCAGCTTAACCGGGACTAGCGGGGGGATTTCCCAAGAGACCCAGTACTTC. Translated, it gives CASSLTGTSGGISQETQYF.

This sequence joins TRBV4-2 and TRBJ1-6; no reliable D call. The germline V gene has CDR1 LGHNA and CDR2 YNFKEQ. Trimming cost V 0 bases and J 6 bases, with 3 bases left between them. The CDR3 length is 13 residues. CDR3 in amino acids: CASSQESNSPLHF. The CDR3 nucleotides read TGTGCCAGCAGCCAAGAGAGTAATTCACCCCTCCACTTT.

The rearrangement joins TRBV25-1 to TRBJ1-6; 7 nucleotides align to TRBD1. There are 17 residues in the CDR3. CDR1 is MGHDK, CDR2 SYGVNS, per germline. Unmatched junction bases numbered 12, after V lost 4 bases and J lost 6 bases. In DNA form, the CDR3 reads TGTGCCAGCAGTGGACCCTACAGGGGCAAGGGTAATTCACCCCTCCACTTT. This encodes CASSGPYRGKGNSPLHF.

The CDR3: CASSLVDNEQFF. CDR3 DNA sequence: TGTGCCAGCAGCTTAGTGGACAATGAGCAGTTCTTC. This chain links TRBV7-9 with TRBJ2-1; D uncertain. This CDR3 is built from 12 residues. V lost 1 base and J 5 bases, leaving 3 bases between the germline ends. Germline values: CDR1 SEHNR, CDR2 FQNEAQ (reference sequence). Based on the CDR3 plus reference TRBV7-9 and TRBJ2-1, the full variable domain is DTGVSQNPRHKITKRGQNVTFRCDPISEHNRLYWYRQTLGQGPEFLTYFQNEAQLEKSRLLSDRFSAERPKGSFSTLEIQRTEQGDSAMYLCASSLVDNEQFFGPGTRLTVL.

For the CDR3, the DNA is TGTGCCAGCAGCTACCTAGGACAGGGTCCGTCGTACGACTATGGCTACACCTTC. Its protein is CASSYLGQGPSYDYGYTF. This chain uses TRBV7-8 with TRBJ1-2, with TRBD1 matching 8 bases. Germline V lookup: CDR1 SGHVS, CDR2 FQNEAQ. This CDR3 is 18 amino acids long. Trimming removed 4 bases from V and 3 bases from J; junction bases left unmatched: 16.

This clonotype appeared once. The chain employs TRBV7-9 and TRBJ2-7; TRBD1 aligns across 7 bases. CDR1 and CDR2 from the germline V gene are SEHNR and FQNEAQ (reference sequence). This CDR3 contains 14 residues. Trimming cost V 5 bases and J 3 bases; bases outside gene matches: 7. In DNA form, the CDR3 reads TGTGCCAGCAGCGTGACAGGGAAGGACTACGAGCAGTACTTC. Its protein product is CASSVTGKDYEQYF.

V usage is TRBV14 and J usage is TRBJ1-6; D perhaps matches TRBD1 (6 bases). CDR3 length equals 16 residues. The germline CDR1 and CDR2 sequences are SGHDN and FVKESK. Trimming cost V 4 bases and J 6 bases, with 16 bases left between them. The CDR3 bases are TGTGCCAGCAGCCTGAACCGGGACACCGGTAATTCACCCCTCCACTTT. Amino acids: CASSLNRDTGNSPLHF.